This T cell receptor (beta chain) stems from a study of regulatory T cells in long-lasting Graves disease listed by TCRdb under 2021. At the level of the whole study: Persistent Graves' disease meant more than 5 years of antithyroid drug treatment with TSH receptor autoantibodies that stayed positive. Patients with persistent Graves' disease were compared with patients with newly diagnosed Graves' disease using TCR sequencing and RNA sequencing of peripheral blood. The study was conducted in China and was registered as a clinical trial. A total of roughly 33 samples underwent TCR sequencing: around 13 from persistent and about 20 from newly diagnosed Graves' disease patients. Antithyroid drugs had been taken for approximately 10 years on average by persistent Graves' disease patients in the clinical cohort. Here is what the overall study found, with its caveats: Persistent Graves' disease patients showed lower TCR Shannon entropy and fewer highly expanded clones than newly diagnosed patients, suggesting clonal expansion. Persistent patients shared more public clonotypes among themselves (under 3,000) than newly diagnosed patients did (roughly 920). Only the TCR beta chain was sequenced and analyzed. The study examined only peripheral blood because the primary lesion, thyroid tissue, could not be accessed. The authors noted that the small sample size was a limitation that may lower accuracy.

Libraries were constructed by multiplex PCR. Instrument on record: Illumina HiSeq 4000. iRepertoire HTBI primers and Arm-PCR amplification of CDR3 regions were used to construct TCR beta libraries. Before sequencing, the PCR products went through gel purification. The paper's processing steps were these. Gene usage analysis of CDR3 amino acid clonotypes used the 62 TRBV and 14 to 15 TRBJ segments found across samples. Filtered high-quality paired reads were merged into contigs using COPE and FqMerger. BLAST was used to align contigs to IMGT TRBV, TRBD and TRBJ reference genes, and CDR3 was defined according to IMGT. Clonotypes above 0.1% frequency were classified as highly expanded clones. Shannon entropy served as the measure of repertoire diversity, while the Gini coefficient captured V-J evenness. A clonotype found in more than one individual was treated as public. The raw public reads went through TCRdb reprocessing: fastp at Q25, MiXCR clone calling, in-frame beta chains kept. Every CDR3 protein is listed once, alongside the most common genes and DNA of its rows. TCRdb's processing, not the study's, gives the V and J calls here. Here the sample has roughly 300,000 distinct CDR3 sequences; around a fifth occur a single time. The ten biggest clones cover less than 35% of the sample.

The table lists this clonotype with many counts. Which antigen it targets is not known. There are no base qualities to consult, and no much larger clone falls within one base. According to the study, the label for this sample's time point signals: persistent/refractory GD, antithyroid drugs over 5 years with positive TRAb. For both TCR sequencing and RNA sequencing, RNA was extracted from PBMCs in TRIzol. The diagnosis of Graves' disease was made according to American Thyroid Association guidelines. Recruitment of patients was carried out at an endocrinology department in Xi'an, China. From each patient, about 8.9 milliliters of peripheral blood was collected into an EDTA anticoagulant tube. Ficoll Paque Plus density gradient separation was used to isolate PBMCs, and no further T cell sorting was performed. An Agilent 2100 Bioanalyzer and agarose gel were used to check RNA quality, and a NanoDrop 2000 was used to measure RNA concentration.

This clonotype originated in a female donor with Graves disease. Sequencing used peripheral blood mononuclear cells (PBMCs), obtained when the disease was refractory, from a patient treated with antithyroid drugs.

The bases read TGTGCCACCGCAGGGGCACCGGTGGAGACCCAGTACTTC. Translated, it reads CATAGAPVETQYF. This chain is built from TRBV12-3 or TRBV12-4 and TRBJ2-5; 6 matching bases give a weak D call of TRBD1. Including cysteine and phenylalanine, the CDR3 has 13 amino acids. The only DNA kept is the CDR3, 39 bases in frame from the first base. The V and J ends are trimmed by 10 bases and 5 bases, leaving 17 bases between them.